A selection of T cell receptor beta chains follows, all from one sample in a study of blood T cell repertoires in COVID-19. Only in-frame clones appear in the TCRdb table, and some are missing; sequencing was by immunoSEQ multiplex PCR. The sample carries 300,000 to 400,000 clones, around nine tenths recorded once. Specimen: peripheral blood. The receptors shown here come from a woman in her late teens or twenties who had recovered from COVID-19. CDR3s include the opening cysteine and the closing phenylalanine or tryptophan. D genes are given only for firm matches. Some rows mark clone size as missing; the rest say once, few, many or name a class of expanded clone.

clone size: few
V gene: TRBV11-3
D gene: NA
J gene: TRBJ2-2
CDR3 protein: CASSRRRLGNRTGELFF
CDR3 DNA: TGTGCCAGCAGCCGAAGGAGGCTAGGGAATCGGACCGGGGAGCTGTTTTTT

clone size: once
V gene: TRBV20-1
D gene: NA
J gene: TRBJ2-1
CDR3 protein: CSARIRNEQFF
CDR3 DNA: TGCAGTGCTAGAATTCGGAATGAGCAGTTCTTC

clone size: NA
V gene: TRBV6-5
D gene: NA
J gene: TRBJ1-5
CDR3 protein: CASSATRGQPQHF
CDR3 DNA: TGTGCCAGCAGCGCCACACGAGGTCAGCCCCAGCATTTT

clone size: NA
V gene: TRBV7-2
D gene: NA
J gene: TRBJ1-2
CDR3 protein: CASSLARSAPGYTF
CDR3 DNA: TGTGCCAGCAGCTTAGCGAGGTCGGCCCCGGGCTACACCTTC

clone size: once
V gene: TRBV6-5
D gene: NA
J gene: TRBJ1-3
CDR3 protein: CASRRESRGNTIYF
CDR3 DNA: TGTGCCAGCAGGCGGGAGAGCAGAGGAAACACCATATATTTT

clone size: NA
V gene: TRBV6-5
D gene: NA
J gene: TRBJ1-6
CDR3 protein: CASSYMRNRGSPLHF
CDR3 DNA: TGTGCCAGCAGTTACATGAGGAACCGGGGATCACCCCTCCACTTT

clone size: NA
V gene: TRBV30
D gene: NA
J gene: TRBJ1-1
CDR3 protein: CAVAATDTFTEAFF
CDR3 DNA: TGTGCCGTAGCCGCGACAGATACCTTCACTGAAGCTTTCTTT

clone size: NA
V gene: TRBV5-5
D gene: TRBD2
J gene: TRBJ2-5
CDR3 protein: CASSLLAGGRSGETQYF
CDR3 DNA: TGTGCCAGCAGCTTGTTAGCGGGAGGGAGGTCGGGAGAGACCCAGTACTTC

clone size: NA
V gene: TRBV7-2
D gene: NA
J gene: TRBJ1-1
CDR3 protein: CASSLHREGTEAFF
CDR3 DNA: TGTGCCAGCAGCTTACACAGGGAGGGAACTGAAGCTTTCTTT

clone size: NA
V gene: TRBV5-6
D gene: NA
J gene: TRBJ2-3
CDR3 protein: CASSFRFEGTDTQYF
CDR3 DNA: TGTGCCAGCAGCTTTAGGTTCGAGGGCACAGATACGCAGTATTTT

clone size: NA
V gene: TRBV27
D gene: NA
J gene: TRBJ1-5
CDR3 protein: CASSLLGAGSNQPQHF
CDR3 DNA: TGTGCCAGCAGTTTATTAGGGGCTGGCAGCAATCAGCCCCAGCATTTT

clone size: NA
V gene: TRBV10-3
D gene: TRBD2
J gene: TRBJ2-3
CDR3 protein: CAIRDTSGRRDTQYF
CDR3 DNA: TGTGCCATCAGGGATACTAGCGGGAGGAGAGATACGCAGTATTTT

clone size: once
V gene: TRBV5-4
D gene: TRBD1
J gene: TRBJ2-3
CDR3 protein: CAMHDRGADTQYF
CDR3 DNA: TGTGCCATGCACGACAGGGGGGCAGATACGCAGTATTTT

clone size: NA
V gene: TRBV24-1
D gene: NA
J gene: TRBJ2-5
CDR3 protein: CATSDLSGVHGETQYF
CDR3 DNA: TGTGCCACCAGTGATTTATCGGGTGTTCACGGAGAGACCCAGTACTTC

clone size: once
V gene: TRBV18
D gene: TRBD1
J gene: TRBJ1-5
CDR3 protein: CASSPTGGSQPQHF
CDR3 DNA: TGTGCCAGCTCGCCTACAGGGGGCAGCCAGCCCCAGCATTTT

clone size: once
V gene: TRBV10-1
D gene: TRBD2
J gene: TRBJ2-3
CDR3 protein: CASSSGTGDTQYF
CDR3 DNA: TGCGCCAGCAGTAGCGGGACTGGAGATACGCAGTATTTT

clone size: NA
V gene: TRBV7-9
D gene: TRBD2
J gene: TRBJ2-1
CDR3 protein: CASSLGWEGAEQFF
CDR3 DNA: TGTGCCAGCAGCTTAGGGTGGGAGGGTGCGGAACAGTTCTTC

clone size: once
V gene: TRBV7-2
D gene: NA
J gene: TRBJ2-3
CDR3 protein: CASSLVPSGTDTQYF
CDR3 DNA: TGTGCCAGCAGCTTAGTACCTAGCGGCACAGATACGCAGTATTTT

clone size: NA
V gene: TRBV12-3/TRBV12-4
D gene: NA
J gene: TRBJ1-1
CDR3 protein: CASRRGRTQEAFF
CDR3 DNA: TGTGCCAGCAGGCGGGGACGGACCCAGGAAGCTTTCTTT

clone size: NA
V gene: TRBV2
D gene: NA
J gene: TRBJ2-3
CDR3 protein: CASRDSIQDTQYF
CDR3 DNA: TGTGCCAGCAGGGACAGTATACAGGATACGCAGTATTTT

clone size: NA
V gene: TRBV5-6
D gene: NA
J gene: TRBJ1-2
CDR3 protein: CASSLGAGGRGNYLYGYTF
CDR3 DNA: TGTGCCAGCAGCTTGGGAGCGGGGGGGCGAGGAAACTACTTATATGGCTACACCTTC

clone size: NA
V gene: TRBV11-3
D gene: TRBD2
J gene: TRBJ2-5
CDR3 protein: CASSQGLAGAETQYF
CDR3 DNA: TGTGCCAGCAGTCAAGGGCTAGCGGGAGCGGAGACCCAGTACTTC

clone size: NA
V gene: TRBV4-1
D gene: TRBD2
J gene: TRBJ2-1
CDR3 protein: CASSPLAGGPNEQFF
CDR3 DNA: TGCGCCAGCAGCCCCCTAGCGGGAGGGCCAAATGAGCAGTTCTTC

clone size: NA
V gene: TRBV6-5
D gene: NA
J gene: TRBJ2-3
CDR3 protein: CASSYATRPDTQYF
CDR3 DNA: TGTGCCAGCAGTTACGCCACCAGGCCAGATACGCAGTATTTT

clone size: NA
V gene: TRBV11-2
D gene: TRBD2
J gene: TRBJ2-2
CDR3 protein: CASRRSGRAFTGELFF
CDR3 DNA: TGTGCCAGCAGGCGTAGCGGGAGGGCCTTCACCGGGGAGCTGTTTTTT

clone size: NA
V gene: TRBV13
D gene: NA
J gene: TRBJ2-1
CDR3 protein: CASSLVAQTYNEQFF
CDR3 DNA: TGTGCCAGCAGCTTAGTTGCACAGACCTACAATGAGCAGTTCTTC

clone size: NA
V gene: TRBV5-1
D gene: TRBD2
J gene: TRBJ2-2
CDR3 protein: CASSLAGRAQGELFF
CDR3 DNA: TGCGCCAGCAGCTTGGCCGGGAGGGCCCAAGGGGAGCTGTTTTTT

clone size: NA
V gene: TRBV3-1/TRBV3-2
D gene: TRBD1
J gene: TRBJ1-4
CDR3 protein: CASSHPGGQKLFF
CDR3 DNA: TGTGCCAGCAGCCACCCAGGGGGTCAAAAACTGTTTTTT

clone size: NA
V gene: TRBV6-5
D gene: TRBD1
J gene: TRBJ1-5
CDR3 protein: CASRQGDQPQHF
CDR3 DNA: TGTGCCAGCAGGCAGGGGGATCAGCCCCAGCATTTT

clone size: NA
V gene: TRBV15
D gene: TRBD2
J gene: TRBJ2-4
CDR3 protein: CATSRIKTSGTSKNIQYF
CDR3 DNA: TGTGCCACCAGCAGAATCAAGACTAGCGGGACTTCCAAAAACATTCAGTACTTC